This is a list of T cell receptor beta chains from one sample in a study of cytomegalovirus exposure and HLA in healthy donors. This table comes from immunoSEQ multiplex PCR, and its TCRdb copy is limited to in-frame clones, with some not included. The sample lists 140,000 to 150,000 clones, over 75% seen once, with 1.5% to 2% in the top ten. Sequences were obtained from PBMCs. The receptor source for this set is a woman in her twenties or thirties in good health and CMV-seronegative. Each CDR3 is given with its conserved first and last residue. A D gene is named only where the DNA matches it firmly. For some rows the clone size is stated as once, few or many, or as a class when expanded; others skip it.

d_call	cdr3_length	j_call	clone_size	v_call	cdr3_nt	cdr3_aa
TRBD2	16	TRBJ2-5	NA	TRBV30	TGTGCCTGGAGTGTATGGGCGGGGGGCCAAAGGGAGACCCAGTACTTC	CAWSVWAGGQRETQYF
TRBD2	15	TRBJ2-1	NA	TRBV6-1	TGTGCCAGCAGTGAGGGGACTAGCGGGGGGGATGAGCAGTTCTTC	CASSEGTSGGDEQFF
NA	15	TRBJ1-4	NA	TRBV5-1	TGCGCCAGCGCCCCTCTGGGGCAGGGGAATGAAAAACTGTTTTTT	CASAPLGQGNEKLFF
TRBD1	14	TRBJ1-6	NA	TRBV27	TGTGCCAGCAGGGTACAGGGGGTTTGGTCACCCCTCCACTTT	CASRVQGVWSPLHF
TRBD1	18	TRBJ1-2	once	TRBV28	TGTGCCAGCAGTTTGCCTAAGGACAGGGGGTCCTCTTACCATGGCTACACCTTC	CASSLPKDRGSSYHGYTF
TRBD1	16	TRBJ1-1	NA	TRBV19	TGTGCCAGTAGTAACCAAGCCGGGACAGGGGGCACTGAAGCTTTCTTT	CASSNQAGTGGTEAFF
TRBD2	16	TRBJ2-5	NA	TRBV9	TGTGCCAGCAGCGGCACTAGCGCGGGCCTTGGGGAGACCCAGTACTTC	CASSGTSAGLGETQYF
NA	13	TRBJ1-1	NA	TRBV7-2	TGTGCCAGCAGCTTGGGCGGGGACACTGAAGCTTTCTTT	CASSLGGDTEAFF
TRBD2	13	TRBJ2-3	NA	TRBV15	TGTGCCACCGGACTAGCGGGGACTGATACGCAGTATTTT	CATGLAGTDTQYF
NA	14	TRBJ2-7	NA	TRBV5-4	TGTGCCAGCAGCTTGGCCGCGGGGACCTACGAGCAGTACTTC	CASSLAAGTYEQYF